The rows below give T cell receptor beta chains drawn from one sample of a study of blood T cell repertoires in COVID-19. The data were produced by immunoSEQ multiplex PCR, yet TCRdb's version contains in-frame clones alone and is incomplete. The table shows about 140,000 clones, with about 82% occurring only once. Sequencing was performed on peripheral blood. Receptors were obtained from a middle-aged man with acute or convalescent COVID-19. Each CDR3 is given with its conserved first and last residue. A D gene is named only where the DNA matches it firmly. Clone size, where shown, is once, few, many, or a class for clones that have expanded.

d_call	v_call	clone_size	j_call	cdr3_aa	cdr3_nt
TRBD2	TRBV10-3	-	TRBJ2-3	CAISGTSGGDTQYF	TGTGCCATCAGTGGGACTAGTGGTGGAGATACGCAGTATTTT
-	TRBV28	few	TRBJ2-5	CASSPIVLETQYF	TGTGCCAGCAGTCCAATAGTGCTGGAGACCCAGTACTTC
TRBD1	TRBV6-6	-	TRBJ2-7	CASTRTGLSYEQYF	TGTGCCAGCACCAGGACAGGGTTATCCTACGAGCAGTACTTC
TRBD1	TRBV6-1	-	TRBJ1-5	CASSEFHSRGSNQPQHF	TGTGCCAGCAGTGAGTTCCACTCCAGGGGGAGTAATCAGCCCCAGCATTTT
TRBD1	TRBV11-3	once	TRBJ1-6	CASSLGTGGSPLHF	TGTGCCAGCAGCTTAGGGACAGGGGGTTCACCCCTCCACTTT
-	TRBV5-1	-	TRBJ1-2	CASSLGQVNYGYTF	TGCGCCAGCAGCTTGGGCCAGGTTAACTATGGCTACACCTTC
TRBD2	TRBV3-1/TRBV3-2	-	TRBJ2-2	CASSQSGGGVSGELFF	TGTGCCAGCAGCCAATCTGGCGGGGGGGTATCCGGGGAGCTGTTTTTT
-	TRBV14	-	TRBJ1-3	CATSIHSGNTIYF	TGTGCCACCTCGATACACTCTGGAAACACCATATATTTT
TRBD1	TRBV19	-	TRBJ1-1	CASSIGRGRSTEAFF	TGTGCCAGTAGTATCGGCAGGGGGCGCAGTACTGAAGCTTTCTTT
TRBD1	TRBV28	-	TRBJ1-1	CASSRQTGVKAFF	TGTGCCAGCAGTCGTCAAACAGGGGTTAAAGCTTTCTTT
TRBD1	TRBV18	-	TRBJ1-2	CASSLAGTATNYGYTF	TGTGCCAGCTCACTGGCCGGGACAGCAACCAACTATGGCTACACCTTC
TRBD1	TRBV7-9	-	TRBJ2-2	CASSRPRDRGYGELFF	TGTGCCAGCAGCCGACCCCGGGACAGGGGGTACGGGGAGCTGTTTTTT
-	TRBV12-3/TRBV12-4	-	TRBJ1-4	CASSLSNEKLFF	TGTGCCAGCAGCCTCAGTAATGAAAAACTGTTTTTT
-	TRBV19	few	TRBJ1-6	CASSGRGSANSPLHF	TGTGCCAGTAGTGGAAGGGGGAGTGCCAATTCACCCCTCCACTTT
-	TRBV6-2/TRBV6-3	-	TRBJ1-1	CASSYPSYRYTNTEAFF	TGTGCCAGCAGTTACCCGAGCTATCGCTATACGAACACTGAAGCTTTCTTT
-	TRBV7-2	-	TRBJ1-2	CASSPGPSNYGYTF	TGTGCCAGCAGCCCAGGGCCCAGTAACTATGGCTACACCTTC
TRBD1	TRBV6-5	-	TRBJ1-5	CASRTGNQPQHF	TGTGCCAGCAGGACAGGGAATCAGCCCCAGCATTTT
-	TRBV7-9	-	TRBJ1-6	CASSLRVSPLHF	TGTGCCAGCAGCTTACGGGTTTCACCCCTCCACTTT
-	TRBV11-2	-	TRBJ2-7	CASSLELATSSYEQYF	TGTGCCAGCAGCTTAGAGCTAGCGACAAGCTCCTACGAGCAGTACTTC
TRBD1	TRBV6-5	-	TRBJ1-1	CASSWDRANTEAFF	TGTGCCAGCAGTTGGGACAGGGCGAACACTGAAGCTTTCTTT
TRBD1	TRBV5-1	-	TRBJ1-4	CASSLADGGQEARKTVF	TGCGCCAGCAGCTTGGCCGATGGGGGACAGGAGGCTAGAAAAACTGTTTTT
TRBD1	TRBV7-8	-	TRBJ2-7	CASGGQGAFYEQYF	TGTGCCAGCGGCGGACAGGGGGCGTTCTACGAGCAGTACTTC
-	TRBV7-5	-	TRBJ2-1	CARSYIREPYGPSDEQFF	TGTGCCAGAAGCTATATCCGGGAACCTTATGGACCCAGCGATGAGCAGTTCTTC
TRBD2	TRBV3-1/TRBV3-2	-	TRBJ2-1	CASSQDLAGTYNEQFF	TGTGCCAGCAGCCAAGATCTAGCGGGAACCTACAATGAGCAGTTCTTC
TRBD1	TRBV3-1/TRBV3-2	-	TRBJ1-1	CASSQDTGASEAFF	TGTGCCAGCAGCCAAGACACAGGGGCGTCCGAAGCTTTCTTT
TRBD1	TRBV11-3	once	TRBJ1-3	CASSDRGGNTIYF	TGTGCCAGCAGCGACAGGGGTGGAAACACCATATATTTT
-	TRBV2	-	TRBJ2-2	CASSGPLNTGELFF	TGTGCCAGCAGTGGGCCGCTCAACACCGGGGAGCTGTTTTTT
TRBD2	TRBV14	-	TRBJ2-1	CASSHLTGLAGGPSSYNEQFF	TGTGCCAGCAGCCACTTGACCGGACTAGCGGGAGGGCCCTCTTCTTACAATGAGCAGTTCTTC
TRBD1	TRBV10-3	few	TRBJ1-1	CAIRSQGTFNTEAFF	TGTGCCATCAGATCACAGGGGACCTTCAACACTGAAGCTTTCTTT
-	TRBV6-5	-	TRBJ1-1	CASSYSGSTEAFF	TGTGCCAGCAGTTACTCCGGGTCCACTGAAGCTTTCTTT
-	TRBV4-1	-	TRBJ1-1	CASSHLQGSNTEAFF	TGCGCCAGCAGCCACTTACAGGGATCGAACACTGAAGCTTTCTTT
-	TRBV6-2/TRBV6-3	-	TRBJ2-3	CASSDWTSTDTQYF	TGTGCCAGCAGCGACTGGACTAGCACAGATACGCAGTATTTT
TRBD2	TRBV9	few	TRBJ2-5	CASSVLGKTSEQETQYF	TGTGCCAGCAGCGTCCTAGGCAAGACTAGCGAGCAAGAGACCCAGTACTTC
TRBD1	TRBV19	-	TRBJ2-7	CASSSRDRVYEQYF	TGTGCCAGTAGCTCCCGGGACAGAGTCTACGAGCAGTACTTC
-	TRBV11-3	-	TRBJ2-1	CASSLSLAGEQFF	TGTGCCAGCAGCTTATCGTTAGCTGGCGAGCAGTTCTTC
TRBD2	TRBV27	once	TRBJ2-3	CASSFLAGVRDTQYF	TGTGCCAGCAGTTTCCTAGCGGGAGTTCGGGATACGCAGTATTTT
TRBD2	TRBV6-1	once	TRBJ2-5	CASSELGLGTETQYF	TGTGCCAGCAGTGAGTTGGGACTAGGTACGGAGACCCAGTACTTC
TRBD1	TRBV7-8	-	TRBJ1-6	CASSLAGDRSNSPLHF	TGTGCCAGCAGCTTAGCGGGGGACAGGAGCAATTCACCCCTCCACTTT
TRBD1	TRBV28	-	TRBJ2-5	CASRTRTGPTGAQYF	TGTGCCAGCAGGACCCGGACAGGCCCTACAGGGGCCCAGTACTTC
-	TRBV9	-	TRBJ2-3	CASSVYPGGTDTQYF	TGTGCCAGCAGCGTATATCCGGGGGGCACAGATACGCAGTATTTT